The present T cell receptor beta chain was sequenced within a study of cytomegalovirus exposure and HLA in healthy donors. Primers: 60 Vbeta forward and 13 Jbeta reverse. Repertoires were generated with immunoSEQ multiplex PCR, while TCRdb's copy carries only in-frame clones and drops some. The data hold roughly 160,000 clones, with 77% observed a single time. For this clone: Its specificity is not known.

Study-wide findings and caveats: About 87% or about 30% of the time was how often most TCR beta V segments were productive, according to an earlier analysis. When analyzed later, the rates of TCR association showed variation by HLA locus, with DRB1 the most and HLA-C the fewest.

The sample was PBMCs. The TCR sequence derives from a man over 45 in good health and CMV-seropositive.

CDR3 sequence: CASRKFTRDRENTEAFF. In nucleotides, the CDR3 is TGTGCAAGTCGCAAATTCACCCGGGACAGAGAGAACACTGAAGCTTTCTTT. The genes are TRBV12-2 and TRBJ1-1; the table's D call, TRBD1, was not checked against the DNA. TRBV12-2 is given as a pseudogene. This CDR3 has 17 amino acids.